This TCR beta chain was found in a study of monozygotic twins with inflammatory bowel disease. Germline CDR1 SGHRS, CDR2 YFSETQ. The CDR3 contains 14 residues. Molecular identifiers with 6-nucleotide sample barcodes were added during cDNA synthesis via template switching. With the 5' RACE reads reprocessed, TCRdb shows one record per CDR3 protein and no DNA. This sample lists just over 300,000 distinct CDR3 sequences; its ten largest clones have about 5%. The chain recombines TRBV5-1 with TRBJ2-1. The origin of this receptor is a human donor with ulcerative colitis or Crohn's disease, or a healthy co-twin of an affected twin (not recorded which). Source material: blood. This chain's CDR3 is CASSLRSEYNEQFF.